Listed here are 19 T cell receptor beta chains from one sample, sequenced in a study of radiation and T cells in renal cell carcinoma. The method was immunoSEQ multiplex PCR; TCRdb's version includes in-frame clones alone and lacks a portion of them. The table has about 18,000 clones, roughly 58% seen once; the top ten hold roughly 10%. The treatment is: 15 Gy SBRT to primary tumor, nephrectomy 4 weeks later. Sequences were derived from tumor tissue, sampled from a patient whose treatment included radiotherapy and nephrectomy. The receptors stem from a man aged 50-59 years with renal cell carcinoma.

The CDR3 DNA reads TGTGCCAGCAGACTGGGGGTCACTAGCACAGATACGCAGTATTTT. Translating it yields CASRLGVTSTDTQYF. V usage is TRBV6-5 and J usage is TRBJ2-3, with D perhaps being TRBD1 or TRBD2 (5 bases each). V lost 6 bases and J lost 0, with 13 bases in between. CDR3 length: 15 residues. Germline V gene data show CDR1 as MNHEY and CDR2 as SVGAGI.

Here the CDR3 reads CASSVGGQGTLEGTQYF. CDR3 sequence (DNA): TGTGCCAGCAGCGTAGGGGGACAGGGAACCCTAGAGGGGACCCAGTACTTC. The chain has TRBV9 and TRBJ2-5, with 9 bases fitting TRBD1. The CDR3 runs to 17 residues. CDR1 SGDLS and CDR2 YYNGEE come from the germline V gene. V lost 0 bases to trimming and J lost 7 bases; unmatched junction nucleotides: 13.

The chain is built from TRBV2 and TRBJ2-3; possibly TRBD1 for D (5 bases). CDR3 length equals 15 residues. CDR1 is SNHLY and CDR2 is FYNNEI in the germline V gene. V lost 3 bases, J lost 1 base, and 11 bases lay in between. The CDR3 DNA sequence: TGTGCCAGCAGTGACAGGGCAAGGGGCACAGATACGCAGTATTTT. Translation gives CASSDRARGTDTQYF.

This chain links TRBV5-6 with TRBJ2-7; 12 nucleotides match TRBD2. CDR3 length: 15 amino acids. Germline CDR1 is SGHDT and CDR2 is YYEEEE. Trimming took 4 bases from V and 2 from J; bases not matched to a gene: 4. As DNA, the CDR3 is TGTGCCAGCAGCAAACTAGCGGGAGGAACCTACGAGCAGTACTTC. Protein sequence: CASSKLAGGTYEQYF.

The chain uses TRBV7-9 and TRBJ2-7; maybe TRBD1 (5 bases). V lost 5 bases to trimming and J lost 7 bases, with 21 bases between them. CDR3 size: 15 residues. Looked up from germline, CDR1 is SEHNR and CDR2 is FQNEAQ (reference sequence). The CDR3 region is CASSPKGIDLREQYF. CDR3 sequence (DNA): TGTGCCAGCAGCCCCAAGGGGATTGATCTGAGAGAGCAGTACTTC.

The chain is built from TRBV10-2 and TRBJ2-1, with TRBD2 identical over 8 bases. After removal of 9 bases from V and 7 bases from J, the junction contained 8 bases not matched to a gene. The CDR3 is 13 amino acids. The germline gives CDR1 WSHSY, CDR2 SAAADI. The CDR3 DNA follows: TGCGCCAGTGCGGGGGGCGGGCGGAATGAGCAGTTCTTC. Its translation: CASAGGGRNEQFF.

This chain links TRBV27 with TRBJ2-1; D not resolved. Germline CDR1 MNHEY, CDR2 SMNVEV (reference sequence). V was pared by 2 bases and J by 0 bases, with 8 bases between. The CDR3 is 15 amino acids. CDR3 sequence: CASSLSLSSYNEQFF. CDR3 DNA: TGTGCCAGCAGTTTAAGCTTGAGCTCCTACAATGAGCAGTTCTTC.

The chain recombines TRBV27 with TRBJ1-5; maybe TRBD1 (5 bases). CDR1 is MNHEY, CDR2 SMNVEV, per germline (reference sequence). There are 15 residues in the CDR3. The V end lost 5 bases, the J end lost 0 bases, and 11 bases lay between the germline ends. CDR3 bases: TGTGCCAGCAGTGACGGGACCTTTAGCAATCAGCCCCAGCATTTT. It is translated as CASSDGTFSNQPQHF.

This clone is judged medium-sized (0.01 to 0.1%). The chain couples TRBV30 to TRBJ2-7, with D perhaps TRBD1 (5 bases). The CDR3 spans 14 residues. Trimming pared 3 bases from V and 0 bases from J, leaving 12 bases between. The V gene's germline CDR1 is GTSNPN and CDR2 SVGIG (reference sequence). For the CDR3, the DNA is TGTGCCTGGAGAGAACAGGTGACCTCCTACGAGCAGTACTTC. Amino acid sequence: CAWREQVTSYEQYF.

The CDR3 loop reads CASSPPFQGGMNTEAFF. CDR3 nucleotide sequence: TGTGCCAGCTCACCACCGTTTCAGGGGGGGATGAACACTGAAGCTTTCTTT. The rearrangement links TRBV18 to TRBJ1-1, with 7 bases matching TRBD1. The CDR3 runs to 17 residues. V gave up 0 bases and J gave up 0 bases; unmatched junction bases: 7. The germline CDR1 and CDR2 sequences are KGHSH and LQKENI.

The chain links TRBV18 to TRBJ1-1; the D is unclear. CDR3 length: 13 residues. CDR1 and CDR2 from the germline V gene are KGHSH and LQKENI. The ends were cut back, 2 bases at V and 0 bases at J, with 4 bases in the middle. The CDR3 DNA is TGTGCCAGCTCACCAGGGTTGAACACTGAAGCTTTCTTT. It codes for CASSPGLNTEAFF.

The J gene is TRBJ1-2, the V gene TRBV7-9; the match to TRBD1 covers 7 bases. Germline CDR1 is SEHNR and CDR2 is FQNEAQ (reference sequence). This CDR3 contains 12 residues. With V trimmed by 5 bases and J by 6 bases, 3 bases remained unmatched. The CDR3 nucleotides read TGTGCCAGCAGCCGACAGGGTGATGGCTACACCTTC. Translating gives CASSRQGDGYTF.

By its share, this clone is medium-sized. The J gene is TRBJ1-1, the V gene TRBV5-1, with 7 nucleotides matching TRBD1. Trimming removed 6 bases from V and 3 bases from J; junction bases left unmatched: 8. CDR3 length equals 14 residues. Germline V lookup: CDR1 SGHRS, CDR2 YFSETQ. The chain's CDR3 is CASTQNRGDTEAFF. The CDR3 DNA is TGCGCCAGCACCCAGAACAGGGGTGACACTGAAGCTTTCTTT. Filled out from reference TRBV5-1 and TRBJ1-1, the complete variable domain reads KAGVTQTPRYLIKTRGQQVTLSCSPISGHRSVSWYQQTPGQGLQFLFEYFSETQRNKGNFPGRFSGRQFSNSRSEMNVSTLELGDSALYLCASTQNRGDTEAFFGQGTRLTVV.

V gene TRBV5-1 combines with J gene TRBJ2-1; D might be TRBD1 or TRBD2, each matching 5 bases. Germline CDR1 is SGHRS and CDR2 is YFSETQ. This CDR3 has 17 residues. V lost 4 bases and J lost 4, with 21 bases in between. Written as DNA, the CDR3 is TGCGCCAGCAGCCCGAGATTTCAGGGTTGGGAGTACAATGAGCAGTTCTTC. The encoded protein is CASSPRFQGWEYNEQFF.

This clone was counted ten times or more. V gene TRBV7-2 combines with J gene TRBJ1-5, with D possibly being TRBD1 (5 bases). The germline V and J ends were trimmed by 3 bases and 5 bases, with 8 bases remaining between them. Per the germline V gene, CDR1 is SGHTA and CDR2 is FQGNSA. The CDR3 is 13 residues long. The CDR3 sequence is CASSLQGDQPQHF. The CDR3 DNA follows: TGTGCCAGCAGCTTGCAGGGCGATCAGCCCCAGCATTTT.

This rearrangement joins TRBV6-5 to TRBJ1-3; D gene uncertain. The germline V gene encodes CDR1 MNHEY and CDR2 SVGAGI. The length of the CDR3 is 15 residues. The V and J ends lost 2 bases and 6 bases respectively, with 14 bases between them. CDR3 DNA: TGTGCCAGCAGTTACCAACCTGATTTGGAAAACACCATATATTTT. It yields the protein CASSYQPDLENTIYF.

The J gene is TRBJ2-7, the V gene TRBV7-9; 7 nucleotides agree with TRBD1. The J segment lost 3 bases and the V segment lost 5 bases, leaving 7 bases of the junction unmatched. CDR1 and CDR2 (germline): SEHNR, FQNEAQ (reference sequence). The CDR3 has 14 residues. In DNA form, the CDR3 reads TGTGCCAGCAGCCCAGGGGGACACTACTACGAGCAGTACTTC. It encodes CASSPGGHYYEQYF.

The chain carries TRBV9 and TRBJ1-3; no definite D call. The ends were cut back, 3 bases at V and 0 bases at J, with 10 bases in the middle. CDR1 is SGDLS and CDR2 is YYNGEE in the germline V gene. The length of the CDR3 is 15 residues. CDR3 sequence reads: CASSERVDSGNTIYF. DNA of the CDR3: TGTGCCAGCAGCGAGAGAGTTGACTCTGGAAACACCATATATTTT. The full variable domain, its missing parts supplied by reference TRBV9 and TRBJ1-3, is DSGVTQTPKHLITATGQRVTLRCSPRSGDLSVYWYQQSLDQGLQFLIQYYNGEERAKGNILERFSAQQFPDLHSELNLSSLELGDSALYFCASSERVDSGNTIYFGEGSWLTVV.

This clone was seen more than once but under ten times. The chain couples TRBV13 to TRBJ2-7; TRBD2 is a possible D gene (6 bases). Trimming took off 7 bases at V and 2 bases at J, with 9 bases between the two ends. Germline CDR1 and CDR2: PRHDT and FYEKMQ (reference sequence). This CDR3 is 12 amino acids long. DNA of the CDR3: TGTGCCAGCACGGGGAGGACCTACGAGCAGTACTTC. Translating gives CASTGRTYEQYF.